These 18 T cell receptor beta chains share one sample of origin, sequenced in a study of Ad26.COV2.S vaccination and SARS-CoV-2 variants (dated by TCRdb to about 2021). The treatment or condition tag for this specimen amounts to: over 15 received Ad26.COV2.S at low or high dose, single or two shots; 5 received placebo; per-sample allocation not given. Repertoires of vaccine and placebo recipients were sequenced from samples collected on day 63 after the first injection. Libraries came from the immunoSEQ multiplex PCR assay. The immuneACCESS repertoire file appears here via TCRdb, limited to in-frame rearrangements. These files lack a portion of the clones; in checked studies, under half of the deficit traces to unresolved V genes, and the cause of the others is not known. The sample table records a few hundred thousand clones; approximately 90% of these occur just once. The ten biggest clones cover over 1.5% of the sample.

The specimen was peripheral blood, collected in a trial of Ad26.COV2.S vaccine versus placebo. All receptors derive from a person aged 18-65 years who received the Ad26.COV2.S COVID-19 vaccine or a placebo.

This clone is a singleton in its sample. The chain couples TRBV24-1 to TRBJ2-5, with 8 nucleotides matching TRBD1. This CDR3 is built from 15 residues. V shed 4 bases and J 5 bases; nucleotides not matched to a gene: 8. Germline CDR1 is KGHDR and CDR2 is SFDVKD. The CDR3 region is CATSEGTGGRETQYF. The CDR3 DNA follows: TGTGCCACCAGTGAGGGTACAGGGGGTAGGGAGACCCAGTACTTC.

This clone is a singleton in its sample. The chain joins TRBV30 to TRBJ1-1, with a tentative D call TRBD1 (5 bases). The germline CDR1 and CDR2 sequences are GTSNPN and SVGIG (reference sequence). The V gene lost 5 bases and the J gene lost 4 bases, with 11 bases spanning the gap. This CDR3 comprises 12 residues. CDR3 sequence reads: CAWGAGGTEAFF. CDR3 sequence (DNA): TGTGCCTGGGGGGCGGGGGGCACTGAAGCTTTCTTT.

V usage is TRBV5-4 and J usage is TRBJ2-1, with D unresolved. V shed 0 bases and J shed 0 bases, with 16 bases lying between them. Germline V CDR1 and CDR2: SGHNT, YYREEE (reference sequence). The CDR3 runs 18 residues. Written as DNA, the CDR3 is TGTGCCAGCAGCTTGGCCTTGCTGGCGGTCAGCTCCTACAATGAGCAGTTCTTC. This translates into CASSLALLAVSSYNEQFF.

This chain links TRBV6-5 with TRBJ1-4; TRBD1 might be the D (6 bases). Germline loops: CDR1 MNHEY, CDR2 SVGAGI. The V end lost 0 bases, the J end lost 3 bases, and 11 bases lay between the germline ends. The CDR3 has 16 amino acids. In nucleotides, the CDR3 is TGTGCCAGCAGTTACTCTAAGGGGGGCCCTAATGAAAAACTGTTTTTT. This translates into CASSYSKGGPNEKLFF.

V usage is TRBV27 and J usage is TRBJ2-7; 7 bases fit TRBD1. The CDR3 covers 14 residues. V lost 8 bases, J lost 0 bases, and 7 bases stayed unmatched. Germline assignment: CDR1 MNHEY and CDR2 SMNVEV (reference sequence). This CDR3 reads CASARDRSSYEQYF. CDR3 DNA sequence: TGTGCCAGCGCTCGGGACAGAAGCTCCTACGAGCAGTACTTC.

This chain uses TRBV6-6 with TRBJ2-1; D remains ambiguous. The CDR3 is 12 residues long. From germline, CDR1 is MNHNY and CDR2 SVGAGI (reference sequence). Trimming left V 6 bases short and J 6 bases short, with 9 bases between. The CDR3 region is CASRPDGNEQFF. The CDR3 DNA is TGTGCCAGCAGACCGGACGGCAATGAGCAGTTCTTC.

The chain has TRBV6-5 and TRBJ2-7; D possibly corresponds to TRBD2 (6 bases). Trimming took 6 bases from V and 1 from J, leaving 16 bases between them. Germline lookup yields CDR1 MNHEY and CDR2 SVGAGI. The CDR3 extends over 15 amino acids. The CDR3 here is CASSQRGLASYEQYF. CDR3 DNA: TGTGCCAGCAGCCAAAGGGGACTTGCTTCCTACGAGCAGTACTTC.

The genes are TRBV5-1 and TRBJ2-3; 9 nucleotides line up with TRBD2. Germline V gene sequence: CDR1 SGHRS, CDR2 YFSETQ. The junction had 4 bases not matched to a gene; V was cut back by 0 bases and J by 2 bases. The CDR3 consists of 16 residues. CDR3: CASSLVAGDLTDTQYF. The CDR3 region has the DNA TGCGCCAGCAGCTTGGTAGCGGGGGATCTCACAGATACGCAGTATTTT.

This chain joins TRBV29-1 and TRBJ2-7, with D possibly being TRBD1 or TRBD2 (6 bases each). The V gene's germline CDR1 is SQVTM and CDR2 ANQGSEA. The CDR3 covers 16 residues. V dropped 0 bases and J dropped 5 bases, with 20 bases sitting between them. The CDR3 sequence is CSVEDQAWGAPDEQYF. CDR3 nucleotides: TGCAGCGTTGAAGATCAAGCTTGGGGGGCGCCGGACGAGCAGTACTTC.

The V gene is TRBV3-1 (or the pseudogene TRBV3-2), the J gene TRBJ1-1; 10 nucleotides line up with TRBD1. V lost 3 bases to trimming and J lost 5 bases; unmatched junction nucleotides: 6. The CDR3 is 15 amino acids. Germline V gene sequence: CDR1 LGHDT, CDR2 YNNKEL (reference sequence). The CDR3, as DNA: TGTGCCAGCAGCCATGGGGACAGGGGATTTACTGAAGCTTTCTTT. This codes for CASSHGDRGFTEAFF.

This chain connects TRBV25-1 to TRBJ2-1; TRBD2 matches 11 bases. The CDR3 contains 16 residues. The germline V gene has CDR1 MGHDK and CDR2 SYGVNS. Losses at the gene ends were 4 bases for V and 5 bases for J; bases not matched to a gene: 7. The CDR3 sequence is CASSVTSGDANNEQFF. The DNA for the CDR3 is TGTGCCAGCAGTGTGACTAGCGGGGACGCTAACAATGAGCAGTTCTTC. Full variable domain (rest looked up from reference TRBV25-1 and TRBJ2-1): EADIYQTPRYLVIGTGKKITLECSQTMGHDKMYWYQQDPGMELHLIHYSYGVNSTEKGDLSSESTVSRIRTEHFPLTLESARPSHTSQYLCASSVTSGDANNEQFFGPGTRLTVL.

This rearrangement joins TRBV29-1 to TRBJ1-1, with TRBD1 identical over 8 bases. Germline values: CDR1 SQVTM, CDR2 ANQGSEA. The CDR3 loop spans 13 amino acids. Trimming at V came to 6 bases and at J to 7 bases, leaving 10 bases not matched to a gene. DNA for the CDR3: TGCAGCGTCGCCACAGGGGGAGTTAGTGAAGCTTTCTTT. Its protein product is CSVATGGVSEAFF.

The chain couples TRBV4-3 to TRBJ1-3; D ambiguous. CDR1 is LGHNA, CDR2 YSLEER, per germline. The CDR3 consists of 16 residues. The V end was cut by 0 bases, the J end by 0 bases, with 9 bases between. CDR3 in amino acids: CASSQDTGPSGNTIYF. CDR3 nucleotides: TGCGCCAGCAGCCAAGATACCGGGCCCTCTGGAAACACCATATATTTT.

The chain has TRBV5-4 and TRBJ2-5; 8 positions agree with TRBD2. V lost 0 bases and J lost 4; bases outside the gene matches: 5. Germline V gives CDR1 SGHNT, CDR2 YYREEE (reference sequence). The CDR3 covers 15 residues. CDR3 amino acids: CASSLGGGRGETQYF. Here the CDR3 DNA reads TGTGCCAGCAGCTTGGGCGGGGGGAGAGGAGAGACCCAGTACTTC.

This clone occurred once. This chain uses TRBV6-2 or TRBV6-3 with TRBJ1-4, with D perhaps matching TRBD1 (6 bases). The germline gives CDR1 MNHEY, CDR2 SVGEGT. With 4 bases removed from V and 5 bases from J, the gap between germline ends came to 11 bases. The CDR3 length is 14 residues. The CDR3 DNA reads TGTGCCAGCAGTTCCGGGCAGGGGAATGAAAAACTGTTTTTT. Translation gives CASSSGQGNEKLFF.

The V and J genes are TRBV6-5 and TRBJ2-3; D is ambiguous. The CDR3 consists of 10 residues. The germline V gene has CDR1 MNHEY and CDR2 SVGAGI. Trimming left V 3 bases short and J 6 bases short, with 1 base between. The CDR3 coding sequence is TGTGCCAGCAGTTATGATACGCAGTATTTT. It yields the protein CASSYDTQYF.

The chain employs TRBV7-2 and TRBJ2-3; a possible D gene is TRBD2 (6 bases). The CDR3 runs 14 residues. CDR1 is SGHTA, CDR2 FQGNSA, per germline. V was cut by 2 bases and J by 5 bases, with 11 bases left in between. The CDR3 DNA sequence: TGTGCCAGCAGCTTATATGGAGGGATAGATACGCAGTATTTT. Residues: CASSLYGGIDTQYF.

J is TRBJ2-4 and V is TRBV4-3; TRBD2 is a possible D gene (6 bases). The V end lost 3 bases, the J end lost 0 bases, and 12 bases lay between the germline ends. The CDR3 has 16 amino acids. Germline-derived CDR1 and CDR2 are LGHNA and YSLEER. The chain's CDR3 is CASSHGTGVAKNIQYF. The CDR3 nucleotides read TGCGCCAGCAGCCACGGGACGGGAGTAGCCAAAAACATTCAGTACTTC.